Listed here are 20 T cell receptor beta chains from one sample, sequenced in a study of control samples from healthy donors and cancer patients. TCRdb's copy holds only in-frame clones and misses some; the assay was immunoSEQ multiplex PCR. This table has over 150,000 clones, over 85% appearing once. The sample comprised blood. These receptors were collected from a man in his forties in good health.

The gene calls are TRBV18 and TRBJ2-1; possible D gene TRBD1, 5 bases. The CDR3 runs 14 residues. The V end was cut by 1 base, the J end by 3 bases, with 7 bases between. Germline V gene lookup returns CDR1 KGHSH and CDR2 LQKENI. The CDR3 DNA reads as TGTGCCAGCTCACCACAACAGGACTACAATGAGCAGTTCTTC. It yields the protein CASSPQQDYNEQFF.

The chain joins TRBV30 to TRBJ2-3; D is ambiguous. There are 13 residues in the CDR3. In germline, CDR1 is GTSNPN, CDR2 SVGIG (reference sequence). Trimming took 3 bases from V and 3 from J, leaving 10 bases between them. CDR3 residues: CAWSGLGTDTQYF. In DNA, the CDR3 is TGTGCCTGGAGCGGGCTTGGGACAGATACGCAGTATTTT. Full variable domain (remainder filled in from reference TRBV30 and TRBJ2-3): SQTIHQWPATLVQPVGSPLSLECTVEGTSNPNLYWYRQAAGRGLQLLFYSVGIGQISSEVPQNLSASRPQDRQFILSSKKLLLSDSGFYLCAWSGLGTDTQYFGPGTRLTVL.

The V and J genes are TRBV6-5 and TRBJ1-4; no reliable D call. This CDR3 is built from 13 residues. V was pared by 6 bases and J by 8 bases, with 13 bases between. Germline CDR1 MNHEY, CDR2 SVGAGI. The CDR3 DNA reads as TGTGCCAGCAGCACGACTATAGGGGAAAAACTGTTTTTT. Protein product: CASSTTIGEKLFF.

This rearrangement joins TRBV19 to TRBJ1-2, with 9 bases that match TRBD1. The CDR3 has 16 amino acids. Germline values: CDR1 LNHDA, CDR2 SQIVND (reference sequence). V lost 3 bases and J lost 2; bases outside the gene matches: 7. CDR3 in amino acids: CASSMYSGQGNYGYTF. DNA for the CDR3: TGTGCCAGTAGTATGTATTCGGGACAGGGAAACTATGGCTACACCTTC.

The chain links TRBV12-3 or TRBV12-4 to TRBJ1-5, with TRBD1 as a possible D gene (6 bases). Between the trimmed V and J ends, which lost 5 bases and 4 bases, there was a span of 9 bases. The CDR3 loop spans 13 amino acids. The CDR3 is CASSGTKNQPQHF. CDR3 sequence (DNA): TGTGCCAGCAGTGGGACAAAAAATCAGCCCCAGCATTTT.

This clone was seen only a few times. The genes are TRBV19 and TRBJ1-2, with a possible D match to TRBD1 (5 bases). V gave up 7 bases and J gave up 3 bases, with 12 bases separating them. CDR3 length: 13 residues. Germline CDR1 LNHDA, CDR2 SQIVND (reference sequence). This chain's CDR3 is CASTRGTDYGYTF. The CDR3 DNA sequence: TGTGCCAGTACCCGAGGGACGGACTATGGCTACACCTTC.

V gene TRBV6-5 combines with J gene TRBJ2-7; D not certain. Germline CDR1 is MNHEY and CDR2 is SVGAGI. V gave up 5 bases and J gave up 3 bases, with 17 bases separating them. CDR3 length equals 15 residues. CDR3 in DNA: TGTGCCAGCAGTCGAGACTCCCAGACCGACTACGAGCAGTACTTC. Protein product: CASSRDSQTDYEQYF.

The V gene is TRBV6-6, the J gene TRBJ2-2; D is possibly TRBD1 (5 bases). The CDR3 consists of 15 residues. CDR1 is MNHNY, CDR2 SVGAGI, per germline (reference sequence). The V gene lost 7 bases and the J gene lost 1 base, with 13 bases spanning the gap. The CDR3 DNA sequence: TGTGCCAGCAAATTGGGGCTCTTGAACACCGGGGAGCTGTTTTTT. The encoded protein is CASKLGLLNTGELFF.

This chain joins TRBV11-2 and TRBJ2-3; 8 nucleotides agree with TRBD2. The V and J ends lost 0 bases and 2 bases, in that order; junction bases with no gene match: 7. The CDR3 runs to 17 residues. CDR1 is SGHAT, CDR2 FQNNGV, per germline. The CDR3 protein is CASSLDGTGGHTDTQYF. CDR3 bases: TGTGCCAGCAGCTTAGACGGGACGGGAGGGCACACAGATACGCAGTATTTT.

The V gene is TRBV15, the J gene TRBJ1-2; 7 bases map to TRBD1. The V gene end was trimmed by 5 bases and the J gene end by 8 bases; junction bases not matched to a gene: 11. The CDR3 sequence is 14 residues long. CDR1 is LNHNV, CDR2 YYDKDF, per germline (reference sequence). CDR3 nucleotide sequence: TGTGCCACCAGCCACCGCAGGGGGGTCAGGGGCTACACCTTC. Protein product: CATSHRRGVRGYTF.

CDR3 in DNA: TGTGCCAGCAGTCTAGGGGCATACACCGGGGAGCTGTTTTTT. It encodes CASSLGAYTGELFF. The rearrangement joins TRBV27 to TRBJ2-2; D possibly corresponds to TRBD1 (5 bases). The germline V and J ends were trimmed by 5 bases and 3 bases, with 10 bases remaining between them. Germline CDR1 is MNHEY and CDR2 is SMNVEV (reference sequence). The CDR3 length is 14 residues.

The J gene is TRBJ1-6, the V gene TRBV4-1; D not certain. The V gene's germline CDR1 is MGHRA and CDR2 YSYEKL. The ends were cut back, 2 bases at V and 9 bases at J, with 8 bases in the middle. The CDR3 length is 13 residues. CDR3 amino acids: CASSQPDGSPLHF. The CDR3 DNA reads as TGCGCCAGCAGCCAACCGGACGGTTCACCCCTCCACTTT.

V and J are TRBV28 and TRBJ1-2; the D is unclear. V lost 11 bases and J 9 bases, leaving 10 bases between the germline ends. CDR3 size: 9 residues. Germline V lookup: CDR1 MDHEN, CDR2 SYDVKM. The CDR3 reads CAPQGSYTF. CDR3 nucleotides: TGTGCCCCCCAAGGAAGCTACACCTTC.

The V gene is TRBV6-7, the J gene TRBJ2-7; D gene unclear. TRBV6-7 is filed as an ORF, its function uncertain. V was trimmed by 2 bases and J by 0 bases, leaving 17 bases between them. The CDR3 runs to 17 residues. In DNA, the CDR3 is TGTGCCAGCAGTTACGGATATTCGCAGCCTTACTCCTACGAGCAGTACTTC. Translation: CASSYGYSQPYSYEQYF.

V and J are TRBV5-1 and TRBJ1-4; no firm D call. This CDR3 region has 14 residues. Germline values: CDR1 SGHRS, CDR2 YFSETQ. Trimming removed 0 bases from V and 2 bases from J, with 5 bases in between. In DNA form, the CDR3 reads TGCGCCAGCAGCTTGGCGGGGACTAATGAAAAACTGTTTTTT. Its protein is CASSLAGTNEKLFF.

The rearrangement links TRBV15 to TRBJ1-2; D ambiguous. V dropped 3 bases and J dropped 7 bases, with 9 bases sitting between them. The CDR3 runs 12 residues. The germline gives CDR1 LNHNV, CDR2 YYDKDF (reference sequence). Written as DNA, the CDR3 is TGTGCCACCAGCAGTGAGCTGCTTGGCTACACCTTC. Residues: CATSSELLGYTF.

The chain combines TRBV7-8 with TRBJ2-1; TRBD2 might be the D (5 bases). The V gene lost 5 bases and the J gene lost 2 bases, with 16 bases spanning the gap. CDR3 size: 16 residues. Germline V CDR1 and CDR2: SGHVS, FQNEAQ. The CDR3 DNA sequence: TGTGCCAGCAGCAGGGCGAGAGGGATAGCCTACAATGAGCAGTTCTTC. It specifies CASSRARGIAYNEQFF.

This clone is a singleton in its sample. The chain joins TRBV6-6 to TRBJ1-5; 8 bases fit TRBD1. The J segment lost 3 bases and the V segment lost 5 bases, leaving 18 bases of the junction unmatched. The CDR3 loop spans 19 amino acids. Looked up from germline, CDR1 is MNHNY and CDR2 is SVGAGI (reference sequence). For the CDR3, the DNA is TGTGCCAGCAGTCGCTACCGGGACAGGCAATCAAGAAACAATCAGCCCCAGCATTTT. Translating gives CASSRYRDRQSRNNQPQHF.

Regarding this clone: Its ends do not fully match the called genes, so a read error is possible. The chain is built from TRBV20-1 and TRBJ1-1; D is undetermined. This CDR3 comprises 10 residues. Germline lookup yields CDR1 DFQATT and CDR2 SNEGSKA (reference sequence). CDR3 bases: TGCAGTGCTAGGGCTAGCACGGAGCTCTTT. Translating gives CSARASTELF.

This chain joins TRBV24-1 and TRBJ2-2; 7 nucleotides agree with TRBD2. The trim removed 0 bases at V and 5 bases at J, leaving 8 bases unmatched. The CDR3 consists of 17 residues. Germline V gene lookup returns CDR1 KGHDR and CDR2 SFDVKD. CDR3: CATSDLHGTTSTGELFF. The CDR3 region has the DNA TGTGCCACCAGTGATTTGCACGGGACTACCTCTACCGGGGAGCTGTTTTTT.